This record looks at one T cell receptor (beta chain) sequence and its context. CDR3 length: 15 amino acids. J gave up 7 bases and V 1 base, and 5 bases lay outside the gene matches. Germline lookup yields CDR1 SGHTA and CDR2 FQGTGA. Under the authors' procedure: From reference gene primer amplification, estimates of nucleated cell counts were derived. The data were produced by immunoSEQ multiplex PCR, yet TCRdb's version contains in-frame clones alone and is incomplete. The V and J calls and clone size are taken from that table; D and trimming were inferred from the DNA. The data contain 300,000 to 350,000 clones, 80% to 90% of them singletons. The entry originates in a study of blood T cell repertoires in COVID-19. At the level of the study: Acute and convalescent COVID-19 specimens originated in the United States, Italy and Spain. The analysed material was cDNA or gDNA that came from T cells, B-cell-depleted T cells, or PBMCs.

Each participant's cohort was designated according to participant-reported clinical history. The rearrangement joins TRBV7-3 to TRBJ1-2; 11 nucleotides line up with TRBD1. This sequence originates from a man younger than 40 who had recovered from COVID-19. The sequencing sample was made of PBMCs or T cells enriched from blood (not recorded which). The CDR3 DNA follows: TGTGCCAGCAGCTTAAACCCCGGACAGGGGGCTGGCTACACCTTC. It yields the protein CASSLNPGQGAGYTF.